The rows below give T cell receptor beta chains drawn from one sample of a study of shared clonotypes between healthy human individuals. The table came from immunoSEQ multiplex PCR; TCRdb's copy has only in-frame clones and leaves some out. The sample yields hundreds of thousands of clones, over 90% seen once. Source material: naive CD8+ T cells sorted from blood. All receptors derive from a man in his thirties or forties in good health. CDR3s include the opening cysteine and the closing phenylalanine or tryptophan. D genes are given only for firm matches. Not all rows give a size; the values are once, few, many and, for expanded clones, a class.

clone size,D gene,J gene,V gene,CDR3 DNA,CDR3 protein
NA,NA,TRBJ2-7,TRBV11-2,TGTGCCAGCAGCCCTGCCTACGAGCAGTACTTC,CASSPAYEQYF
NA,NA,TRBJ2-2,TRBV27,TGTGCCAGCAGTTTATTAGCGAGTCTCTCGAACACCGGGGAGCTGTTTTTT,CASSLLASLSNTGELFF
NA,NA,TRBJ1-1,TRBV15,TGTGCCACCAGCAGAGAGGGGTGGAAAGGATACACTGAAGCTTTCTTT,CATSREGWKGYTEAFF
NA,TRBD2,TRBJ2-3,TRBV7-9,TGTGCCAGCAGGTCCACTGGACTAGGGTACACAGATACGCAGTATTTT,CASRSTGLGYTDTQYF
NA,NA,TRBJ2-7,TRBV7-8,TGTGCCAGCAGCTTACTCACGAGGGGCCTGAACGAGCAGTACTTC,CASSLLTRGLNEQYF
NA,TRBD1,TRBJ2-7,TRBV4-1,TGCGCCAGCAGACCGGGACAGGGGGCCTACGAGCAGTACTTC,CASRPGQGAYEQYF
once,NA,TRBJ2-6,TRBV11-2,TGTGCCAGCAGCTCAGGTGGCTCTGGGGCCAACGTCCTGACTTTC,CASSSGGSGANVLTF
NA,TRBD1,TRBJ2-2,TRBV7-9,TGTGCCAGCAGCTTAGACCCGGGACAGGGGACCGGGGAGCTGTTTTTT,CASSLDPGQGTGELFF
NA,NA,TRBJ2-7,TRBV11-2,TGTGCCAGCAGCTCCGTACGCCCCGAGCAGTACTTC,CASSSVRPEQYF
NA,NA,TRBJ2-7,TRBV7-9,TGTGCCAGCAGGGGAGGTAGCTCCTACGAGCAGTACTTC,CASRGGSSYEQYF
once,TRBD2,TRBJ2-7,TRBV4-1,TGCGCCAGCAGCCTCAGACTAGCGGGAGCCTACGAGCAGTACTTC,CASSLRLAGAYEQYF
NA,NA,TRBJ2-5,TRBV5-1,TGCGCCAGCAGCTTGGAAATTAGCTACCTGGTGGGGGAGACCCAGTACTTC,CASSLEISYLVGETQYF
NA,NA,TRBJ1-3,TRBV5-6,TGTGCCAGCCGGGGTGGAAACACCATATATTTT,CASRGGNTIYF
NA,NA,TRBJ2-7,TRBV11-3,TGTGCCAGCAGCCCTCGGGGGAAGTCCTACGAGCAGTACTTC,CASSPRGKSYEQYF
NA,TRBD1,TRBJ1-5,TRBV6-5,TGTGCCAGCAGTACAGGGGGGCTGGGGCAGCCCCAGCATTTT,CASSTGGLGQPQHF
NA,TRBD1,TRBJ1-2,TRBV27,TGTGCCAGCAGTGATGTACAGGGGCCTCTGAGCTACACCTTC,CASSDVQGPLSYTF
NA,TRBD1,TRBJ1-1,TRBV11-2,TGTGCCAGCACCTCTCGAGGACAGGACTTGAACACTGAAGCTTTCTTT,CASTSRGQDLNTEAFF
NA,TRBD1,TRBJ1-5,TRBV28,TGTGCCAGCAGTTTAGGGACAGGTTTCCAGCCCCAGCATTTT,CASSLGTGFQPQHF
NA,TRBD2,TRBJ2-5,TRBV7-9,TGTGCCAGCAGCTTAATGGCGGGAGGGCCGGAGACCCAGTACTTC,CASSLMAGGPETQYF
NA,NA,TRBJ2-7,TRBV27,TGTGCCAGCAGCCAGGGGCCCCCAGGATACGAGCAGTACTTC,CASSQGPPGYEQYF
NA,TRBD2,TRBJ2-1,TRBV9,TGTGCCAGCAGCGTTGGGACTAGCCAATCAGAGCAGTTCTTC,CASSVGTSQSEQFF
NA,NA,TRBJ1-1,TRBV29-1,TGCAGCGTTGAAGAAAAGGGCATGAACACTGAAGCTTTCTTT,CSVEEKGMNTEAFF
NA,NA,TRBJ2-7,TRBV5-1,TGCGCCAGCAGCCTAGCGCACCCCTTTAGCTCCTACGAGCAGTACTTC,CASSLAHPFSSYEQYF
once,NA,TRBJ2-7,TRBV29-1,TGCAGCGCACAGGGCCTCGATAACTACGAGCAGTACTTC,CSAQGLDNYEQYF
NA,NA,TRBJ2-7,TRBV5-6,TGTGCCAGCATGCGGGGCTACGAGCAGTACTTC,CASMRGYEQYF
few,NA,TRBJ1-2,TRBV27,TGTGCCAGCAGCATGACAAGCTACTATGGCTACACCTTC,CASSMTSYYGYTF
NA,NA,TRBJ1-3,TRBV27,TGTGCCAGCAGTATGGGGGGCGCCGGTGGAAACACCATATATTTT,CASSMGGAGGNTIYF
NA,NA,TRBJ2-5,TRBV5-6,TGTGCCAGCAGCCGAGGGATTTGGGAGACCCAGTACTTC,CASSRGIWETQYF
NA,TRBD2,TRBJ2-1,TRBV29-1,TGCAGCGTTGAATATAGGTCTAGCGGGAGTAATGAGCAGTTCTTC,CSVEYRSSGSNEQFF
NA,TRBD2,TRBJ2-1,TRBV11-3,TGTGCCAGCAGCTTAACACCAAGCGGGAGTGGTGAGCAGTTCTTC,CASSLTPSGSGEQFF
NA,TRBD2,TRBJ2-7,TRBV11-2,TGTGCCAGCAGCTTAGGTCCTAGCGGGATTTACGAGCAGTACTTC,CASSLGPSGIYEQYF
NA,NA,TRBJ1-2,TRBV4-1,TGCGCCAGCAGCCTTACTAACAGCCATGGCTACACCTTC,CASSLTNSHGYTF
NA,TRBD2,TRBJ2-5,TRBV10-1,TGCGCCAGCAGTGAGTCGAGGACGGGACTAGCAGAGACCCAGTACTTC,CASSESRTGLAETQYF
many,TRBD2,TRBJ2-2,TRBV9,TGTGCCAGCAGCCCACCGGGACTAGCGGGAGGCGGGGAGCTGTTTTTT,CASSPPGLAGGGELFF
NA,NA,TRBJ1-1,TRBV4-3,TGCGCCAGCAGCCAGGATCCGAACACTGAAGCTTTCTTT,CASSQDPNTEAFF
NA,TRBD2,TRBJ2-1,TRBV19,TGTGCCAGTAGTATTGTTACTAGCGGGATTTATGAGCAGTTCTTC,CASSIVTSGIYEQFF
NA,NA,TRBJ2-1,TRBV9,TGTGCCAGCAGCAAATTCGGTGGAGTGAGTAATGAGCAGTTCTTC,CASSKFGGVSNEQFF
NA,TRBD2,TRBJ2-7,TRBV7-9,TGTGCCAGCAGTTCCAGACTAGCGGCAACATACGAGCAGTACTTC,CASSSRLAATYEQYF
NA,TRBD1,TRBJ1-2,TRBV4-2,TGTGCCAGCAGCCAGGACTCAGGGGGAGATGGCTACACCTTC,CASSQDSGGDGYTF
NA,TRBD2,TRBJ2-1,TRBV6-6,TGTGCCAGCCGGGGACTAGCGAAAAACAATGAGCAGTTCTTC,CASRGLAKNNEQFF
NA,NA,TRBJ1-4,TRBV27,TGTGCCAGCAGTTTTACAGGGCAGGGCGAAAAACTGTTTTTT,CASSFTGQGEKLFF
NA,NA,TRBJ1-2,TRBV15,TGTGCCACCAGCAGAGGGCAAGCGGCTAACTATGGCTACACCTTC,CATSRGQAANYGYTF
NA,NA,TRBJ2-3,TRBV6-1,TGTGCCAGCAGAGACGATGGTTTGGATACGCAGTATTTT,CASRDDGLDTQYF
NA,TRBD2,TRBJ2-7,TRBV7-6,TGTGCCAGCAGCGGAGGTGCAGGGACTAGCTCCTACGAGCAGTACTTC,CASSGGAGTSSYEQYF
once,NA,TRBJ2-7,TRBV5-8,TGTGCCAGCAGCTTGGCCTCGGGTGGTGGGTACGAGCAGTACTTC,CASSLASGGGYEQYF
NA,TRBD2,TRBJ2-5,TRBV6-4,TGTGCCAGCAGCCCCGGGACTAGCGGTCAAGAGACCCAGTACTTC,CASSPGTSGQETQYF